Listed below are T cell receptor beta chains from one sample, sequenced in a study of T cells of healthy individuals. TCRdb itself ran the 5' RACE reads through MiXCR, one entry per CDR3 protein. This table holds about 41,000 distinct CDR3 sequences, 4% to 5% found once. All receptors come from a human donor in good health. Each CDR3 is given with its conserved first and last residue. The D gene is left open where the match is weak. Clone size is shown for a subset of rows, as once, few, many or a class of expanded clone.

clone_size	v_call	j_call	d_call	cdr3_aa	cdr3_nt
many	TRBV6-5	TRBJ2-7	TRBD1	CASKTGTGDYEQYF	TGTGCCAGCAAAACCGGGACAGGGGACTACGAGCAGTACTTC
many	TRBV7-9	TRBJ2-6	.	CASSLGGVRSNVLTF	TGTGCCAGCAGCTTAGGAGGGGTTCGTTCCAACGTCCTGACTTTC
many	TRBV6-6	TRBJ1-2	.	CASSYETATYYGYTF	TGTGCCAGCAGTTACGAAACCGCGACCTACTATGGCTACACCTTC
.	TRBV14	TRBJ2-3	.	CASSRPGERQDTQYF	TGTGCCAGCAGCCGCCCAGGGGAGAGACAAGATACGCAGTATTTT
many	TRBV15	TRBJ1-5	TRBD1	CATSRGDRGNQPQHF	TGTGCCACCAGCAGGGGGGACAGGGGAAATCAGCCCCAGCATTTT
.	TRBV7-8	TRBJ2-1	.	CASSPRLGRDEQFF	TGTGCCAGCAGCCCGCGACTAGGCAGGGATGAGCAGTTCTTC
many	TRBV14	TRBJ2-6	.	CASSQLGHSGANVLTF	TGTGCCAGCAGCCAGTTAGGGCACTCTGGGGCCAACGTCCTGACTTTC
many	TRBV6-2/TRBV6-3	TRBJ2-6	.	CASSYGGAGANVLTF	TGTGCCAGCAGTTACGGCGGTGCCGGGGCCAACGTCCTGACTTTC
many	TRBV6-2/TRBV6-3	TRBJ2-1	TRBD2	CASSPWTSGRRYNEQFF	TGTGCCAGCAGTCCGTGGACTAGCGGGAGGAGATACAATGAGCAGTTCTTC
.	TRBV12-3/TRBV12-4	TRBJ1-5	.	CASSPSGVGQPQHF	TGTGCCAGCAGTCCCTCAGGGGTCGGTCAGCCCCAGCATTTT
many	TRBV2	TRBJ1-1	.	CASSEALWGGNTEAFF	TGTGCCAGCAGTGAAGCGCTTTGGGGAGGTAACACTGAAGCTTTCTTT
many	TRBV2	TRBJ2-1	.	CATGLTGTLRHNEQFF	TGTGCCACGGGACTCACCGGGACCCTCCGACACAATGAGCAGTTCTTC
few	TRBV12-3/TRBV12-4	TRBJ2-3	TRBD2	CASGTSGPDTQYF	TGTGCCAGCGGGACTAGCGGTCCAGATACGCAGTATTTT
many	TRBV6-1	TRBJ1-1	.	CASGERDTEAFF	TGTGCCAGCGGGGAAAGGGATACTGAAGCTTTCTTT
many	TRBV5-1	TRBJ1-5	TRBD1	CASSLAQGDQPQHF	TGCGCCAGCAGCTTGGCCCAGGGGGATCAGCCCCAGCATTTT
.	TRBV4-1	TRBJ1-5	.	CASSQVWVQPQHF	TGCGCCAGCAGCCAAGTTTGGGTTCAGCCCCAGCATTTT
many	TRBV6-5	TRBJ2-6	.	CASSGESTGANVLTF	TGTGCCAGTTCAGGGGAAAGTACTGGGGCCAACGTCCTGACTTTC
few	TRBV2	TRBJ2-4	.	CASSVLANKNIQYF	TGTGCCAGCAGTGTATTAGCAAACAAAAACATTCAGTACTTC
many	TRBV20-1	TRBJ2-4	.	CSANPRPLAKNIQYF	TGCAGTGCTAATCCGAGACCCCTAGCCAAAAACATTCAGTACTTC
many	TRBV13	TRBJ1-1	.	CASSPRITEAFF	TGTGCCAGCAGCCCTCGAATCACTGAAGCTTTCTTT
few	TRBV7-9	TRBJ1-1	TRBD1	CASSGQGNTEAFF	TGTGCCAGCAGCGGACAGGGGAACACTGAAGCTTTCTTT
many	TRBV18	TRBJ2-5	.	CASSPQETQYF	TGTGCCAGCTCACCTCAAGAGACCCAGTACTTC
many	TRBV7-9	TRBJ2-5	TRBD1	CASSLGTGLGETQYF	TGTGCCAGCAGCTTGGGGACAGGGTTAGGGGAGACCCAGTACTTC
medium-sized	TRBV5-6	TRBJ2-2	.	CASSSTGELFF	TGTGCCAGCAGCTCAACCGGGGAGCTGTTTTTT
many	TRBV16	TRBJ1-3	.	CASSKTRGYSGNTIYF	TGTGCCAGCAGCAAAACGAGGGGATACTCTGGAAACACCATATATTTT
.	TRBV6-1	TRBJ1-2	.	CASIPHASGATNYGYTF	TGTGCCAGCATCCCGCACGCGTCAGGGGCCACTAACTATGGCTACACCTTC
many	TRBV5-1	TRBJ2-3	TRBD2	CASSLMTSTSTDTQYF	TGCGCCAGCAGCTTGATGACTAGCACTTCCACAGATACGCAGTATTTT
many	TRBV2	TRBJ1-2	.	CASSEAGPSGYTF	TGTGCCAGCAGTGAGGCAGGGCCCTCCGGCTACACCTTC
few	TRBV4-2	TRBJ1-5	.	CASSQDSWGSNQPQHF	TGTGCCAGCAGCCAAGATTCTTGGGGCAGCAATCAGCCCCAGCATTTT
many	TRBV20-1	TRBJ1-2	.	CSARETANYGYTF	TGCAGTGCTAGAGAGACAGCTAACTATGGCTACACCTTC
few	TRBV6-2/TRBV6-3	TRBJ2-2	TRBD2	CASSYGTSGSFGELFF	TGTGCCAGCAGTTACGGGACTAGCGGGAGTTTCGGGGAGCTGTTTTTT
many	TRBV20-1	TRBJ2-1	.	CSAQIESVQFF	TGCAGTGCTCAGATAGAGTCGGTGCAGTTCTTC
many	TRBV28	TRBJ1-5	.	CASSTGQFNQPQHF	TGTGCCAGCAGTACCGGACAGTTCAATCAGCCCCAGCATTTT
many	TRBV4-3	TRBJ2-3	.	CASSQDPGAAKDTQYF	TGCGCCAGCAGCCAAGATCCTGGGGCAGCTAAAGATACGCAGTATTTT
few	TRBV11-2	TRBJ2-1	.	CASSFMTSSYNEQFF	TGTGCCAGCAGCTTTATGACTAGTTCTTACAATGAGCAGTTCTTC
few	TRBV18	TRBJ2-5	.	CASSPGVETQYF	TGTGCCAGCTCACCGGGCGTGGAGACCCAGTACTTC
.	TRBV16	TRBJ1-2	.	CASSQSGNYGYTF	TGTGCCAGCAGCCAATCGGGTAACTATGGCTACACCTTC
few	TRBV12-3/TRBV12-4	TRBJ1-5	.	CASSVTGVYQPQHF	TGTGCCAGCAGCGTCACAGGAGTTTATCAGCCCCAGCATTTT
few	TRBV25-1	TRBJ1-5	.	CASSDSAGRDNQPQHF	TGTGCCAGCAGTGATTCGGCCGGGAGGGACAATCAGCCCCAGCATTTT
many	TRBV11-2	TRBJ2-7	TRBD1	CASSNDRGPYEQYF	TGTGCCAGCAGCAACGACAGGGGCCCCTACGAGCAGTACTTC
many	TRBV6-5	TRBJ2-5	.	CASSTPSQGRETQYF	TGTGCCAGCAGTACCCCCTCTCAGGGGCGCGAGACCCAGTACTTC
.	TRBV14	TRBJ2-3	TRBD2	CASSQLAGGNTDTQYF	TGTGCCAGCAGCCAACTAGCGGGAGGGAACACAGATACGCAGTATTTT
many	TRBV20-1	TRBJ1-1	.	CSARGRRNTEAFF	TGCAGTGCTAGAGGCAGGCGTAACACTGAAGCTTTCTTT
many	TRBV5-1	TRBJ2-7	TRBD1	CASSLVGQTYEQYF	TGCGCCAGCAGCTTGGTGGGACAGACCTACGAGCAGTACTTC
many	TRBV21-1	TRBJ2-1	.	CASSNLDRVSYNEQFF	TGTGCCAGCAGCAATCTAGACAGAGTCTCCTACAATGAGCAGTTCTTC
few	TRBV2	TRBJ1-2	.	CASSDGQYGYTF	TGTGCCAGCAGTGATGGGCAGTATGGCTACACCTTC
many	TRBV7-9	TRBJ2-1	.	CASSFSREQFF	TGTGCCAGCAGCTTCAGCAGGGAACAGTTCTTC
.	TRBV20-1	TRBJ2-1	TRBD2	CSASRGAGSSDEQFF	TGCAGTGCTAGTAGGGGAGCGGGATCTTCGGATGAGCAGTTCTTC
.	TRBV12-3/TRBV12-4	TRBJ1-2	TRBD1	CASSWDSLRYGYTF	TGTGCCAGCAGTTGGGACAGCCTCCGCTATGGCTACACCTTC
.	TRBV2	TRBJ1-4	.	CASSEGGAGSEKLFF	TGTGCCAGCAGTGAGGGGGGAGCAGGGAGTGAAAAACTGTTTTTT
few	TRBV27	TRBJ1-2	.	CASSLSYRVGPNYGYTF	TGTGCCAGCAGTTTATCGTACAGGGTGGGGCCTAACTATGGCTACACCTTC
.	TRBV2	TRBJ2-2	.	CASSEFPGQTGELFF	TGTGCCAGCAGTGAATTTCCAGGGCAAACCGGGGAGCTGTTTTTT
.	TRBV5-1	TRBJ2-6	TRBD2	CASSLLVGGSGANVLTF	TGCGCCAGCAGCTTGTTGGTCGGGGGGTCTGGGGCCAACGTCCTGACTTTC
many	TRBV12-3/TRBV12-4	TRBJ2-7	TRBD2	CASSSSSGGEFRSSYEQYF	TGTGCCAGCAGCTCATCTAGCGGGGGGGAATTCCGGAGCTCCTACGAGCAGTACTTC
many	TRBV6-5	TRBJ1-5	.	CASRIGQQSNQPQHF	TGTGCCAGCAGAATCGGACAGCAAAGCAATCAGCCCCAGCATTTT
few	TRBV20-1	TRBJ2-7	.	CSASPGQEQYF	TGCAGTGCTAGCCCCGGACAGGAGCAGTACTTC
many	TRBV4-1	TRBJ2-1	.	CASSQSPINEQFF	TGCGCCAGCAGCCAAAGTCCCATTAATGAGCAGTTCTTC
many	TRBV29-1	TRBJ2-1	.	CSARTSSYNEQFF	TGCAGCGCCCGGACATCCTCCTACAATGAGCAGTTCTTC
.	TRBV19	TRBJ1-6	.	CASSTPNSPLHF	TGTGCCAGTAGTACTCCTAATTCACCCCTCCACTTT
few	TRBV5-4	TRBJ2-3	.	CASSWELLPSTDTQYF	TGTGCCAGCAGCTGGGAGTTACTTCCTTCCACAGATACGCAGTATTTT